Shown below are 5 T cell receptor beta chains from a single sample sequenced in a study of T cells in localized non-small cell lung cancer. TCRdb's table, derived via immunoSEQ multiplex PCR, lists solely in-frame clones and lacks some. The profile shows 3,000 to 5,000 clones, about a quarter of them singletons. The specimen comprised lung tumor tissue, sampled before any cancer treatment. These receptors were collected from a man between 40 and 70 years old with stage II lung adenocarcinoma.

V is TRBV6-7 and J is TRBJ1-5; 9 nucleotides agree with TRBD1. TRBV6-7 is treated as an ORF (open reading frame) with a function not yet certain. With 5 bases clipped from V and 2 bases from J, the junction kept 7 bases outside the gene matches. The CDR3 sequence is 16 residues long. The CDR3 protein is CASSVRDRVGNQPQHF. For the CDR3, the DNA is TGTGCCAGCAGTGTCCGGGACAGGGTGGGCAATCAGCCCCAGCATTTT.

J is TRBJ2-3 and V is TRBV19; 10 nucleotides align to TRBD2. Trimming took 3 bases from V and 0 from J; bases not matched to a gene: 6. The CDR3 is 17 residues long. Germline values: CDR1 LNHDA, CDR2 SQIVND (reference sequence). The DNA of the CDR3 is TGTGCCAGTAGTATTCTTACTAGCGGGGCTAGCACAGATACGCAGTATTTT. Its protein product is CASSILTSGASTDTQYF.

A few counts support this clone. The rearrangement joins TRBV25-1 to TRBJ1-1, with D possibly being TRBD1 (5 bases). Trimming took off 4 bases at V and 8 bases at J, with 14 bases between the two ends. Germline CDR1 reads MGHDK; CDR2 reads SYGVNS. This CDR3 comprises 13 residues. The DNA for the CDR3 is TGTGCCAGCAGTGGTCTAGGGGAAGTCGAAGCTTTCTTT. This sequence encodes CASSGLGEVEAFF. The full variable domain, its missing parts supplied by reference TRBV25-1 and TRBJ1-1, is EADIYQTPRYLVIGTGKKITLECSQTMGHDKMYWYQQDPGMELHLIHYSYGVNSTEKGDLSSESTVSRIRTEHFPLTLESARPSHTSQYLCASSGLGEVEAFFGQGTRLTVV.

This clone has more than one count but fewer than ten. The chain combines TRBV15 with TRBJ1-1, with TRBD1 matching over 10 bases. CDR1 LNHNV and CDR2 YYDKDF come from the germline V gene (reference sequence). Trimming removed 2 bases from V and 6 bases from J; junction bases left unmatched: 6. This CDR3 region has 15 residues. This CDR3 reads CATSRPGQGEAEAFF. The CDR3 nucleotides read TGTGCCACCAGCAGACCAGGACAGGGGGAAGCTGAAGCTTTCTTT.

This chain links TRBV7-6 with TRBJ2-2; maybe TRBD2 (5 bases). This CDR3 is 17 amino acids long. CDR1 and CDR2 from the germline V gene are SGHVS and FNYEAQ. V was shortened by 5 bases and J by 5 bases, with 21 bases between the two germline ends. The chain's CDR3 is CASSPQSINRGTGELFF. CDR3 DNA sequence: TGTGCCAGCAGCCCCCAATCAATCAATCGGGGTACCGGGGAGCTGTTTTTT.